Included here is one T cell receptor (beta chain) sequence, with context. By 5'RACE template switching, TCR cDNA was produced, with a universal primer site and UMIs added in the process. TCRdb ran MiXCR on the 5' RACE reads and lists one entry per CDR3 protein. The sample includes about 400,000 distinct CDR3 sequences, around 10% seen only once; the top ten take less than 20%. These data belong to a study of T cells after yellow fever vaccination. V gave up 5 bases and J gave up 1 base, with 9 bases separating them. The CDR3 totals 13 residues. CDR1 and CDR2 from the germline V gene are SGDLS and YYNGEE.

The gene calls are TRBV9 and TRBJ1-1, with no clear D. The source of this sequence is a young man who received the YFV17D yellow fever vaccine. Sequenced material: PBMCs, taken on the day of the first yellow fever vaccination. CDR3 region: CASRRDPNTEAFF. In DNA, the CDR3 is TGTGCCAGCAGAAGGGATCCGAACACTGAAGCTTTCTTT.